This T cell receptor beta chain was documented in a study of T cells in Graves' hyperthyroidism and ophthalmopathy. Study-level results: Most thyroid clonotypes that were expanded above 0.001 also turned up in blood.

This clonotype was counted many times. What it binds is not known. An absence of ophthalmopathy progression within 18 months meant stable Graves' hyperthyroidism. V lost 3 bases to trimming and J lost 3 bases; unmatched junction nucleotides: 4. The V gene's germline CDR1 is SNHLY and CDR2 FYNNEI. This CDR3 is 15 amino acids long. Regions amplified from RNA transcripts were the TCR beta CDR3 regions. The HTBI primer set was used in a first-round RT-PCR of the TCR CDR3. TCRdb analysed the multiplex PCR reads with MiXCR anew, one entry per CDR3 protein. The data show 800,000 or so distinct CDR3 sequences, approximately 40% seen once.

The V gene is TRBV2, the J gene TRBJ2-2; TRBD2 matches 7 bases. The sequenced sample consisted of blood. This TCR was sampled from a man younger than 35 with Graves' hyperthyroidism. The DNA for the CDR3 is TGTGCCAGCAGTGAGGGGGGGATCGACACCGGGGAGCTGTTTTTT. It encodes CASSEGGIDTGELFF.